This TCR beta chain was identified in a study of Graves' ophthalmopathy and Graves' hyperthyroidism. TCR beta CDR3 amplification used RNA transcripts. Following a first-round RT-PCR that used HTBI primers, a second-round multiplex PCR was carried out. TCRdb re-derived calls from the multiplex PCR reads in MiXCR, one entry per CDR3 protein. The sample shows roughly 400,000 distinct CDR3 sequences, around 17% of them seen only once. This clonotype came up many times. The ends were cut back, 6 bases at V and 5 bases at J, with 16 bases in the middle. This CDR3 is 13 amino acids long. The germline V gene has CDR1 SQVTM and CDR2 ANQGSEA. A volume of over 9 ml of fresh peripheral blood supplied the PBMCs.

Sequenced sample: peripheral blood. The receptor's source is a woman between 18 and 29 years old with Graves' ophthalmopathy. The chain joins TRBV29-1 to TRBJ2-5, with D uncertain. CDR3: CSVPAWKGETQYF. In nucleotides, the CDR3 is TGCAGCGTGCCTGCCTGGAAAGGGGAGACCCAGTACTTC.